These 19 T cell receptor beta chains were all obtained from the same sample, sequenced in a study of chemoradiotherapy in HPV16-positive cancers. This table comes from immunoSEQ multiplex PCR, and its TCRdb copy is limited to in-frame clones, with some not included. There are about 2,200 clones in the sample; around 80% occur only once, and about 5% lies in the top ten. Sequenced here: tumor tissue, sampled from a patient who underwent chemoradiotherapy. The receptors originated from a human donor with HPV-associated anogenital cancer.

The V call is TRBV5-1, the J call TRBJ2-2, with D perhaps being TRBD1 or TRBD2 (5 bases each). Germline-derived CDR1 and CDR2 are SGHRS and YFSETQ. The length of the CDR3 is 16 residues. Trimming took 7 bases from V and 1 from J, leaving 17 bases between them. The CDR3 DNA sequence: TGCGCCAGCGCCTTATGGGACCGTAGGAACACCGGGGAGCTGTTTTTT. Translating it yields CASALWDRRNTGELFF.

This sequence joins TRBV21-1 and TRBJ1-2; the D segment call TRBD1 is taken from the table without a DNA check. TRBV21-1 is marked as a pseudogene. This CDR3 is built from 13 residues. The CDR3 sequence is CASSSRDSAGYTF. CDR3 bases: TGTGCCAGCAGCAGTAGGGACAGCGCCGGCTACACCTTC.

This rearrangement joins TRBV7-9 to TRBJ2-7; the D gene is possibly TRBD2 (5 bases). CDR3 length: 12 amino acids. From germline, CDR1 is SEHNR and CDR2 FQNEAQ (reference sequence). The V gene lost 3 bases and the J gene lost 4 bases, with 7 bases spanning the gap. DNA of the CDR3: TGTGCCAGCAGCTTTTCGGGGTACGAGCAGTACTTC. Its protein is CASSFSGYEQYF.

This clone came up a few times. The genes are TRBV9 and TRBJ1-3; possible D gene TRBD1, 6 bases. This CDR3 contains 14 residues. CDR1 is SGDLS, CDR2 YYNGEE, per germline. Trimming cost V 3 bases and J 1 base, with 8 bases left between them. For the CDR3, the DNA is TGTGCCAGCAGCGCACAGGGTTCTGGAAACACCATATATTTT. It is translated as CASSAQGSGNTIYF.

The chain employs TRBV5-4 and TRBJ2-3, with D possibly called TRBD1 or TRBD2 (5 bases each). Trimming pared 0 bases from V and 2 bases from J, leaving 13 bases between. CDR3 size: 16 residues. Germline CDR1 SGHNT, CDR2 YYREEE (reference sequence). In DNA form, the CDR3 reads TGTGCCAGCAGCTTGGGGGGGTGGGCTAACACAGATACGCAGTATTTT. It codes for CASSLGGWANTDTQYF.

V is TRBV7-8 and J is TRBJ1-1; 9 bases line up with TRBD1. This CDR3 has 13 amino acids. V lost 5 bases, J lost 8 bases, and 6 bases stayed unmatched. CDR1 SGHVS and CDR2 FQNEAQ come from the germline V gene. The CDR3 is CASSLDRGSEAFF. In DNA, the CDR3 is TGTGCCAGCAGCCTAGACAGGGGGAGCGAAGCTTTCTTT.

The gene calls are TRBV6-1 and TRBJ1-5, with TRBD1 matching over 7 bases. The CDR3 contains 14 residues. With 6 bases clipped from V and 4 bases from J, the junction kept 6 bases outside the gene matches. The germline gives CDR1 MNHNS, CDR2 SASEGT. The CDR3 spells CASSPEGANQPQHF. For the CDR3, the DNA is TGTGCCAGCAGCCCCGAGGGGGCTAATCAGCCCCAGCATTTT.

The chain uses TRBV5-5 and TRBJ2-1; unclear D gene. Germline V lookup: CDR1 SGHKS, CDR2 YYEKEE (reference sequence). Trimming took off 6 bases at V and 5 bases at J, with 9 bases between the two ends. The CDR3 is 12 residues long. CDR3 protein: CASNQGHNEQFF. The CDR3 coding sequence is TGTGCCAGCAACCAAGGGCACAATGAGCAGTTCTTC.

The chain uses TRBV13 and TRBJ1-1, with D perhaps matching TRBD1 (5 bases). This CDR3 spans 13 amino acids. V shed 5 bases and J shed 10 bases, with 17 bases lying between them. In germline, CDR1 is PRHDT, CDR2 FYEKMQ (reference sequence). The CDR3 spells CASSRRGGRGAFF. The CDR3 DNA is TGTGCCAGCAGCCGAAGGGGCGGTCGGGGAGCTTTCTTT.

DNA of the CDR3: TGTGCCAGCAGAGGGACAGGTGGGGAGACCCAGTACTTC. Translation gives CASRGTGGETQYF. This chain links TRBV6-1 with TRBJ2-5; 8 positions agree with TRBD1. Trimming at V came to 6 bases and at J to 5 bases, leaving 5 bases not matched to a gene. This CDR3 comprises 13 residues. Per germline, CDR1 MNHNS and CDR2 SASEGT.

The rearrangement uses TRBV4-1 and TRBJ2-1; 7 nucleotides match TRBD2. CDR3 length equals 15 residues. Germline V CDR1 and CDR2: MGHRA, YSYEKL. With 2 bases clipped from V and 2 bases from J, the junction kept 3 bases outside the gene matches. The chain's CDR3 is CASSQIGGTYNEQFF. DNA for the CDR3: TGCGCCAGCAGCCAAATCGGGGGGACCTACAATGAGCAGTTCTTC.

The gene calls are TRBV9 and TRBJ2-3; TRBD2 is a possible D gene (7 bases). The V gene's germline CDR1 is SGDLS and CDR2 YYNGEE. The CDR3 runs 16 residues. The V end lost 4 bases, the J end lost 1 base, and 16 bases lay between the germline ends. This CDR3 reads CASSPRGLAGTDTQYF. The CDR3 bases are TGTGCCAGCAGCCCCCGGGGGCTAGCGGGCACAGATACGCAGTATTTT.

This chain joins TRBV2 and TRBJ2-7; TRBD2 agrees at 7 bases. V dropped 8 bases and J dropped 7; count of bases not matched to a gene: 8. CDR1 SNHLY and CDR2 FYNNEI come from the germline V gene. The CDR3 loop spans 12 amino acids. The CDR3 sequence is CASRRLAGEQYF. CDR3 in DNA: TGTGCCAGCCGGAGACTAGCTGGGGAGCAGTACTTC.

This sequence joins TRBV9 and TRBJ1-1, with D uncertain. Germline lookup yields CDR1 SGDLS and CDR2 YYNGEE. There are 17 residues in the CDR3. V lost 0 bases and J lost 0, with 15 bases in between. The CDR3 sequence is CASSVDPPSGVNTEAFF. In DNA form, the CDR3 reads TGTGCCAGCAGCGTAGATCCCCCCTCTGGGGTGAACACTGAAGCTTTCTTT.

This clone has just one count. J is TRBJ1-1 and V is TRBV9; D gene uncertain. Trimming stripped 0 bases from V and 3 bases from J, with 6 bases between. This CDR3 is built from 13 residues. Germline-derived CDR1 and CDR2 are SGDLS and YYNGEE. In nucleotides, the CDR3 is TGTGCCAGCAGCGTAGCCCGTGACACTGAAGCTTTCTTT. Its protein product is CASSVARDTEAFF.

The chain links TRBV9 to TRBJ1-6; D not resolved. The V and J ends lost 0 bases and 9 bases respectively, with 4 bases between them. Germline CDR1 and CDR2: SGDLS and YYNGEE. CDR3 length: 12 residues. The CDR3, as DNA: TGTGCCAGCAGCGTAGGGGGTTCACCCCTCCACTTT. Protein product: CASSVGGSPLHF.

The V gene is TRBV9, the J gene TRBJ2-7; D is perhaps TRBD2 (6 bases). Trimming removed 2 bases at V and 4 bases at J, with 22 bases between. The CDR3 length is 17 residues. The germline CDR1 and CDR2 sequences are SGDLS and YYNGEE. In nucleotides, the CDR3 is TGTGCCAGCAGCGTGGACCCCCCGGAGGGAGTAAAGTACGAGCAGTACTTC. This gives the protein CASSVDPPEGVKYEQYF.

The chain couples TRBV6-1 to TRBJ1-2; the D is unclear. The CDR3 consists of 12 residues. The V end was cut by 6 bases, the J end by 4 bases, with 9 bases between. Germline V gene lookup returns CDR1 MNHNS and CDR2 SASEGT. CDR3 loop: CASRPESYGYTF. The CDR3, as DNA: TGTGCCAGCAGACCGGAGAGCTATGGCTACACCTTC.

This clone has only one observation. V usage is TRBV5-1 and J usage is TRBJ2-3; possible D gene TRBD1, 6 bases. The V and J ends lost 0 bases and 15 bases respectively, with 14 bases between them. Germline V gives CDR1 SGHRS, CDR2 YFSETQ. This CDR3 has 12 amino acids. The CDR3 region has the DNA TGCGCCAGCAGCTTGGATGGACAGCCTGCTTATTTT. It encodes CASSLDGQPAYF.